The 32 T cell receptor beta chains below all came from one sample that was sequenced in a study of T cell changes during pregnancy in multiple sclerosis. Sequencing was performed with immunoSEQ multiplex PCR; in TCRdb, only in-frame clones are kept and a portion is missing. The repertoire holds 60,000 to 90,000 clones, around 90% seen once, with approximately 1.6% in the top ten. Sequences were derived from peripheral blood, sampled in the first trimester of pregnancy. The receptors stem from a female donor in good health, enrolled as a control in a pregnancy study.

As for this clone: Other DNA sequences in the same sample also yield this CDR3. V usage is TRBV6-5 and J usage is TRBJ1-3, with 8 bases lining up with TRBD1. The CDR3 totals 15 residues. Germline V gives CDR1 MNHEY, CDR2 SVGAGI. Germline trimming cut 0 bases from V and 4 bases from J; bases unmatched to any gene: 2. CDR3 sequence (DNA): TGTGCCAGCAGTTACTCCGGACAGGGCGGAAACACCATATATTTT. Protein product: CASSYSGQGGNTIYF.

The chain recombines TRBV11-2 with TRBJ2-7; D remains unclear. The CDR3 loop spans 17 amino acids. V lost 2 bases, J lost 1 base, and 18 bases lay in between. CDR1 is SGHAT, CDR2 FQNNGV, per germline. CDR3 nucleotide sequence: TGTGCCAGCAGCTTACCCAGTTCGCGACGGAGTTCCTACGAGCAGTACTTC. This gives the protein CASSLPSSRRSSYEQYF.

This chain joins TRBV11-2 and TRBJ2-1; no reliable D call. V was pared by 5 bases and J by 8 bases, with 10 bases between. The germline V gene encodes CDR1 SGHAT and CDR2 FQNNGV. This CDR3 spans 12 amino acids. CDR3 loop: CASSPRVDEQFF. CDR3 bases: TGTGCCAGCAGCCCCCGGGTGGATGAGCAGTTCTTC.

The chain is built from TRBV2 and TRBJ2-7, with 9 bases aligning to TRBD1. V shed 6 bases, J shed 12 bases, and the junction held 9 bases outside the gene matches. This CDR3 has 12 residues. The V gene's germline CDR1 is SNHLY and CDR2 FYNNEI. The CDR3 reads CASSRWTGDRYF. The CDR3 nucleotides read TGTGCCAGCAGCCGTTGGACAGGGGATCGGTACTTC. The full variable domain, with the rest looked up from reference TRBV2 and TRBJ2-7, is EPEVTQTPSHQVTQMGQEVILRCVPISNHLYFYWYRQILGQKVEFLVSFYNNEISEKSEIFDDQFSVERPDGSNFTLKIRSTKLEDSAMYFCASSRWTGDRYFGPGTRLTVT.

This clone was detected once. This chain joins TRBV27 and TRBJ1-3; D unresolved. Germline-derived CDR1 and CDR2 are MNHEY and SMNVEV (reference sequence). CDR3 length: 16 residues. V was trimmed by 3 bases and J by 0 bases, leaving 12 bases between them. CDR3 coding DNA: TGTGCCAGCAGTTTTAGAACAGTCTACTCTGGAAACACCATATATTTT. Amino acids: CASSFRTVYSGNTIYF.

The gene calls are TRBV29-1 and TRBJ1-2; TRBD1 aligns across 12 bases. The J segment lost 7 bases and the V segment lost 7 bases, leaving 13 bases of the junction unmatched. The CDR3 has 15 residues. Germline V gene data show CDR1 as SQVTM and CDR2 as ANQGSEA. CDR3 nucleotide sequence: TGCAGCGCCGAGCTTGGGGACAGGGGGCGAGGTGGCTACACCTTC. Its translation: CSAELGDRGRGGYTF. Filled out from reference TRBV29-1 and TRBJ1-2, the complete variable domain reads SAVISQKPSRDICQRGTSLTIQCQVDSQVTMMFWYRQQPGQSLTLIATANQGSEATYESGFVIDKFPISRPNLTFSTLTVSNMSPEDSSIYLCSAELGDRGRGGYTFGSGTRLTVV.

In nucleotides, the CDR3 is TGTGCCAGCAGCACCGACTGGAGCTCCTACGAGCAGTACTTC. Encoded protein: CASSTDWSSYEQYF. V and J are TRBV7-9 and TRBJ2-7, with D hard to call. The germline gives CDR1 SEHNR, CDR2 FQNEAQ (reference sequence). Trimming cost V 5 bases and J 0 bases, with 11 bases left between them. This CDR3 is built from 14 residues.

The chain recombines TRBV5-4 with TRBJ2-5, with a tentative D call TRBD2 (5 bases). This CDR3 contains 15 residues. The V end was cut by 0 bases, the J end by 5 bases, with 14 bases between. Germline V lookup: CDR1 SGHNT, CDR2 YYREEE (reference sequence). The CDR3 sequence: CASSLGERSVETQYF. CDR3 sequence (DNA): TGTGCCAGCAGCTTGGGGGAGCGGAGTGTGGAGACCCAGTACTTC.

The chain's CDR3 is CASSIRMNGQPQHF. CDR3 sequence (DNA): TGTGCCAGTAGTATTAGGATGAACGGGCAGCCCCAGCATTTT. This rearrangement joins TRBV19 to TRBJ1-5; no clear D gene. Trimming stripped 3 bases from V and 7 bases from J, with 13 bases between. The CDR3 contains 14 residues. The germline V gene encodes CDR1 LNHDA and CDR2 SQIVND (reference sequence).

The rearrangement uses TRBV23-1 and TRBJ2-1, with TRBD1 matching over 10 bases. TRBV23-1 is noted as an ORF with a role that remains uncertain. Trimming cost V 9 bases and J 8 bases; bases outside gene matches: 7. CDR3 length: 13 amino acids. Here the CDR3 reads CARGTGEADEQFF. DNA for the CDR3: TGCGCCAGGGGGACAGGGGAGGCGGATGAGCAGTTCTTC.

The chain is built from TRBV4-1 and TRBJ2-1, with 8 bases aligning to TRBD2. Trimming at V came to 6 bases and at J to 5 bases, leaving 15 bases not matched to a gene. The germline gives CDR1 MGHRA, CDR2 YSYEKL. CDR3 length: 17 amino acids. The CDR3 region is CASRPGVAGRHHNEQFF. The DNA of the CDR3 is TGCGCCAGCAGACCCGGGGTAGCGGGACGACACCACAATGAGCAGTTCTTC.

The J gene is TRBJ2-2, the V gene TRBV28, with 8 positions matching TRBD2. CDR1 and CDR2 from the germline V gene are MDHEN and SYDVKM. Trimming removed 5 bases from V and 4 bases from J; junction bases left unmatched: 3. The CDR3 is 14 amino acids. CDR3 amino acids: CASSGLAVTGELFF. For the CDR3, the DNA is TGTGCCAGCAGTGGACTAGCCGTCACCGGGGAGCTGTTTTTT.

The chain employs TRBV27 and TRBJ2-1, with 11 bases aligning to TRBD2. The CDR3 sequence is 21 residues long. Germline assignment: CDR1 MNHEY and CDR2 SMNVEV (reference sequence). V shed 4 bases and J 0 bases; nucleotides not matched to a gene: 17. CDR3 sequence (DNA): TGTGCCAGCAGTTCCCCCGGAGGTAGCGGGAGGGCCCCGAGCTCCTACAATGAGCAGTTCTTC. Translated: CASSSPGGSGRAPSSYNEQFF.

The chain uses TRBV4-2 and TRBJ2-1; maybe TRBD1 (5 bases). Between the trimmed V and J ends, which lost 0 bases and 7 bases, there was a span of 19 bases. The CDR3 extends over 17 amino acids. Germline CDR1 reads LGHNA; CDR2 reads YNFKEQ. The CDR3 DNA follows: TGTGCCAGCAGCCAAGATATCACCAGGGTGGGGTGGAATGAGCAGTTCTTC. Translation gives CASSQDITRVGWNEQFF.

V usage is TRBV19 and J usage is TRBJ1-5; 7 bases fit TRBD1. The CDR3 is 18 residues long. Germline values: CDR1 LNHDA, CDR2 SQIVND (reference sequence). Trimming cost V 3 bases and J 7 bases; bases outside gene matches: 18. CDR3 DNA sequence: TGTGCCAGTAGTATGGGTTTATCGGTGACAGGGAGGAACCAGCCCCAGCATTTT. Amino acids: CASSMGLSVTGRNQPQHF.

J is TRBJ2-3 and V is TRBV15; D is uncertain. V dropped 1 base and J dropped 3 bases, with 5 bases sitting between them. The CDR3 extends over 13 amino acids. Germline V gene sequence: CDR1 LNHNV, CDR2 YYDKDF (reference sequence). CDR3 loop: CATSRVQTDTQYF. DNA of the CDR3: TGTGCCACCAGCAGAGTTCAGACAGATACGCAGTATTTT.

The CDR3 sequence: CASSPPQDFEKLFF. CDR3 nucleotides: TGTGCCAGCTCACCACCACAAGATTTTGAAAAACTGTTTTTT. This chain uses TRBV18 with TRBJ1-4; D is undetermined. CDR1 is KGHSH, CDR2 LQKENI, per germline. The V gene lost 0 bases and the J gene lost 7 bases, with 9 bases spanning the gap. This CDR3 has 14 residues. The full variable domain, in which reference TRBV18 and TRBJ1-4 provide the parts outside the CDR3, is NAGVMQNPRHLVRRRGQEARLRCSPMKGHSHVYWYRQLPEEGLKFMVYLQKENIIDESGMPKERFSAEFPKEGPSILRIQQVVRGDSAAYFCASSPPQDFEKLFFGSGTQLSVL.

The chain employs TRBV5-1 and TRBJ2-3; TRBD2 matches 9 bases. This CDR3 spans 15 amino acids. The germline gives CDR1 SGHRS, CDR2 YFSETQ. The junction had 3 bases not matched to a gene; V was cut back by 2 bases and J by 2 bases. CDR3 residues: CASSLASGTTDTQYF. The DNA of the CDR3 is TGCGCCAGCAGCTTAGCTAGCGGGACCACAGATACGCAGTATTTT.

This chain joins TRBV6-5 and TRBJ1-3; 8 bases agree with TRBD1. The V and J ends lost 5 bases and 4 bases, in that order; junction bases with no gene match: 7. Germline V lookup: CDR1 MNHEY, CDR2 SVGAGI. CDR3 size: 15 residues. Here the CDR3 DNA reads TGTGCCAGCAGTCCGGGACAGGCATCCGGAAACACCATATATTTT. Encoded protein: CASSPGQASGNTIYF.

The rearrangement joins TRBV5-6 to TRBJ2-7; D is possibly TRBD2 (7 bases). V was pared by 0 bases and J by 3 bases, with 13 bases between. Germline values: CDR1 SGHDT, CDR2 YYEEEE. CDR3 length equals 15 residues. CDR3 sequence (DNA): TGTGCCAGCAGCTTGGTCCCGGGGGGCGACTACGAGCAGTACTTC. Residues: CASSLVPGGDYEQYF. The variable domain in full, with the rest retrieved from reference TRBV5-6 and TRBJ2-7, is DAGVTQSPTHLIKTRGQQVTLRCSPKSGHDTVSWYQQALGQGPQFIFQYYEEEERQRGNFPDRFSGHQFPNYSSELNVNALLLGDSALYLCASSLVPGGDYEQYFGPGTRLTVT.

The CDR3 region has the DNA TGTGCCAGCAGTCCCCTTAGTCTTAGCACAGATACGCAGTATTTT. Its protein product is CASSPLSLSTDTQYF. The chain recombines TRBV2 with TRBJ2-3; D is undetermined. CDR1 and CDR2 (germline): SNHLY, FYNNEI. This CDR3 region has 15 residues. The V gene lost 5 bases and the J gene lost 0 bases, with 12 bases spanning the gap.

This sequence joins TRBV5-1 and TRBJ2-5; a possible D gene is TRBD1 (6 bases). CDR3 length: 16 amino acids. Trimming took 5 bases from V and 0 from J, leaving 17 bases between them. Germline loops: CDR1 SGHRS, CDR2 YFSETQ. The CDR3 bases are TGCGCCAGCAGGTATGATGGACAGAGGTACCAAGAGACCCAGTACTTC. This gives the protein CASRYDGQRYQETQYF.

This clone is medium-sized within its sample. V usage is TRBV14 and J usage is TRBJ2-1; perhaps TRBD1 as D (11 bases). Germline loops: CDR1 SGHDN, CDR2 FVKESK. V gave up 4 bases and J gave up 8 bases, with 30 bases separating them. This CDR3 contains 19 residues. Here the CDR3 reads CASSPWTGGVGLATDEQFF. As DNA, the CDR3 is TGTGCCAGCAGCCCCTGGACAGGGGGCGTGGGACTAGCGACCGATGAGCAGTTCTTC. The entire variable domain, with the rest obtained from reference TRBV14 and TRBJ2-1, is as follows: EAGVTQFPSHSVIEKGQTVTLRCDPISGHDNLYWYRRVMGKEIKFLLHFVKESKQDESGMPNNRFLAERTGGTYSTLKVQPAELEDSGVYFCASSPWTGGVGLATDEQFFGPGTRLTVL.

This clone was recorded once. This chain connects TRBV27 to TRBJ2-5; 8 bases match TRBD1. This CDR3 is built from 15 residues. Germline V CDR1 and CDR2: MNHEY, SMNVEV (reference sequence). V was clipped by 2 bases and J by 5 bases; unmatched bases: 7. The CDR3 spells CASSLEGRGHETQYF. In nucleotides, the CDR3 is TGTGCCAGCAGTTTAGAGGGCAGGGGGCACGAGACCCAGTACTTC.

This chain connects TRBV4-1 to TRBJ1-1, with D unclear. This CDR3 is 14 amino acids long. Trimming took off 1 base at V and 12 bases at J, with 18 bases between the two ends. Germline V CDR1 and CDR2: MGHRA, YSYEKL. CDR3 in DNA: TGCGCCAGCAGCCAAGTTCCCGGGTCTTCCAGAACTTTCTTT. It encodes CASSQVPGSSRTFF.

The genes are TRBV6-6 and TRBJ1-1; 7 nucleotides align to TRBD1. The trim removed 4 bases at V and 7 bases at J, leaving 3 bases unmatched. Germline V gene lookup returns CDR1 MNHNY and CDR2 SVGAGI (reference sequence). The CDR3 runs 12 residues. The CDR3 spells CASSLDRVEAFF. In DNA form, the CDR3 reads TGTGCCAGCAGTTTAGACAGGGTTGAAGCTTTCTTT.

The CDR3, as DNA: TGTGCCAGCAGCGTAGCGGGGGGCGCCGGTACGCAGTATTTT. This codes for CASSVAGGAGTQYF. J is TRBJ2-3 and V is TRBV9; D perhaps matches TRBD2 (7 bases). Germline CDR1 is SGDLS and CDR2 is YYNGEE. V lost 0 bases, J lost 8 bases, and 13 bases lay in between. The CDR3 contains 14 residues. Full variable domain (remainder filled in from reference TRBV9 and TRBJ2-3): DSGVTQTPKHLITATGQRVTLRCSPRSGDLSVYWYQQSLDQGLQFLIQYYNGEERAKGNILERFSAQQFPDLHSELNLSSLELGDSALYFCASSVAGGAGTQYFGPGTRLTVL.

The chain carries TRBV30 and TRBJ1-6; maybe TRBD1 (6 bases). The CDR3 extends over 12 amino acids. V was clipped by 7 bases and J by 6 bases, with 10 bases between them. Germline V CDR1 and CDR2: GTSNPN, SVGIG (reference sequence). DNA of the CDR3: TGTGCCTCGGACAGAAGTAATTCACCCCTCCACTTT. Translation: CASDRSNSPLHF.

V usage is TRBV11-2 and J usage is TRBJ1-5; D is unresolved. Per germline, CDR1 SGHAT and CDR2 FQNNGV. CDR3 length: 16 amino acids. Trimming shortened V by 1 base and J by 0 bases, and 10 bases separated the two germline ends. As DNA, the CDR3 is TGTGCCAGCAGCTTAGGCGAGGGTGGTAGCAATCAGCCCCAGCATTTT. Translation: CASSLGEGGSNQPQHF.

DNA for the CDR3: TGTGCCAGTATCCGGGGGGAAGGGAACACTGAAGCTTTCTTT. The encoded protein is CASIRGEGNTEAFF. This chain joins TRBV19 and TRBJ1-1; possibly TRBD1 for D (5 bases). V shed 7 bases and J shed 1 base, with 13 bases lying between them. This CDR3 comprises 14 residues. The germline CDR1 and CDR2 sequences are LNHDA and SQIVND (reference sequence).

V usage is TRBV19 and J usage is TRBJ2-7; TRBD2 might be the D (6 bases). CDR1 LNHDA and CDR2 SQIVND come from the germline V gene (reference sequence). The CDR3 runs 13 residues. V lost 9 bases and J lost 6, with 18 bases in between. CDR3 region: CASAWTRDSEQYF. Here the CDR3 DNA reads TGTGCCAGCGCGTGGACCAGGGACTCCGAGCAGTACTTC.

This sequence joins TRBV7-9 and TRBJ2-7; possible D gene TRBD2, 5 bases. There are 15 residues in the CDR3. V dropped 5 bases and J dropped 3 bases, with 17 bases sitting between them. The germline gives CDR1 SEHNR, CDR2 FQNEAQ (reference sequence). DNA of the CDR3: TGTGCCAGCAGCCCACCGACCGGAGGCGTCTACGAGCAGTACTTC. As protein: CASSPPTGGVYEQYF.